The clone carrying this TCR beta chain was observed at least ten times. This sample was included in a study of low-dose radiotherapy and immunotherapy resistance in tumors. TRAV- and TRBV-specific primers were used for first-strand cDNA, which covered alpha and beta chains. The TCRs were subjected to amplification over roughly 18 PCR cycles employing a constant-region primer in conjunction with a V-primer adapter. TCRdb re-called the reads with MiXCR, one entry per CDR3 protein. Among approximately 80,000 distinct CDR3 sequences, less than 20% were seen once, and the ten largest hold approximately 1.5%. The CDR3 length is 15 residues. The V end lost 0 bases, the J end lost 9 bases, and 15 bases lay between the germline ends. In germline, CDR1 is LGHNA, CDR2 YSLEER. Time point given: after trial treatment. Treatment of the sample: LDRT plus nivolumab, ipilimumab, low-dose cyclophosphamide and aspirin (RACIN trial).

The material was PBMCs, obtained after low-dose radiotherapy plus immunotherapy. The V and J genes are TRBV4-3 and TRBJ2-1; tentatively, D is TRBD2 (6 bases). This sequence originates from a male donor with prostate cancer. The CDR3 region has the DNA TGCGCCAGCAGCCAAGATCGGAGGGGATCCGGTGAGCAGTTCTTC. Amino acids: CASSQDRRGSGEQFF.